This TCR beta chain was found in a study of glioma-infiltrating T cells. Using RNA template, CDR3s of TCR alpha and beta were amplified with iRepertoire arm-PCR. Via MiXCR, TCRdb re-called the multiplex PCR reads, giving one row per CDR3 protein. The sample contains about 140,000 distinct CDR3 sequences, about 39% of which appear only once. The CDR3 runs to 13 residues. CDR1 is MDHEN and CDR2 is SYDVKM in the germline V gene. Trimming stripped 2 bases from V and 5 bases from J, with 9 bases between. The source of this sequence is a human donor with low-grade glioma or glioblastoma, undergoing nonglioma brain surgery, or in good health (not recorded which). Sequenced material: glioma tissue, nonneoplastic brain tissue, or PBMCs (not recorded which). V usage is TRBV28 and J usage is TRBJ2-5; maybe TRBD2 (5 bases). As DNA, the CDR3 is TGTGCCAGCAGTTTAATACCGGGGGAGACCCAGTACTTC. Translation: CASSLIPGETQYF.